The present entry profiles one T cell receptor (delta chain) with its context. This clone was counted between two and nine times. What antigen it recognizes has not been identified. With a far larger clone one base away, a read error is the likely cause. Other DNA sequences in this sample translate to the same CDR3. The source of the sample is a study of in vitro expanded adult blood gammadelta T cells (TCRdb year 2020). Some background on the complete study: Sort purity ranged from approximately 94% to 100% Vgamma9Vdelta2 cells among T cells. The study compared the TCR repertoire of Vgamma9Vdelta2 T cells expanded in vitro with a mistletoe-extract drug against those expanded with HMBPP or zoledronate. Cells from each donor were stimulated separately with HMBPP, zoledronate or AbnobaViscum P, and TRG and TRD CDR3 repertoires were sequenced for every condition. A few subjects were included in the TCR repertoire analysis.

The intended sense of this specimen's treatment or condition label: AbnobaViscum Pini, a non-fermented European mistletoe (Viscum album, pine host) extract drug, around 980 ug/mL. Live CD3+ TCRgammadelta+ Vgamma9+ Vdelta2+ T cells were FACS-sorted on a FACS Aria III after expansion. PBMC were exposed to roughly 920 ug/mL AbnobaViscum P for one day and then washed three times before expansion. Cultures were expanded for roughly 13 days, with IL-2 replenished every 3 to 4 days. After the one-day stimulant pulse, cells were washed three times and then cultured in medium containing about 92 U/mL IL-2. Peripheral blood mononuclear cells were isolated by Lymphoprep gradient centrifugation and cryopreserved in liquid nitrogen before culture. Reading the germline V gene gives CDR1 GEAIGNYY and CDR2 EKD. For this chain, trimming is 0 bases at the V end and 5 bases at the J end, and the number of junction bases without a gene match is 10. The CDR3 sequence holds 17 residues, the cysteine and phenylalanine included. Just the 51-base CDR3 DNA is kept, in frame starting at base 1.

Library method: 5' RACE. For each sample, RNA was extracted from about 10,000 sorted cells with the RNeasy Micro Kit. Libraries were built by template-switch reverse transcription followed by PCR amplification of the CDR3gamma and CDR3delta regions. The amplicons were sequenced on an Illumina MiSeq with the V2 300 kit, which gave 150 bp paired-end reads. The published analysis was carried out like this. FastQC version 0.11.8 was used to check read quality. Reads were aligned to GenBank TRG or TRD reference genes with MiXCR version 3.0.3 to construct CDR3 sequences. MiXCR ran with default parameters, except that TRDD assembly used 3 instead of 5 consecutive nucleotides. VDJtools version 1.2.1 with default settings was used for repertoire analyses, including normalized Shannon-Wiener diversity, clonotype tracking and multidimensional scaling. Out-of-frame CDR3 sequences and those containing stop codons were excluded from analysis. Identical DNA sequences were merged into single rows after TCRdb reprocessed the public reads with CATT. The V and J calls here are based on TCRdb, not the publication. Within this sample are roughly 320 delta-chain clones, with approximately 40% of them counted one time only. Clones ranked in the top ten supply about 51% of the sample.

Overall study outcomes, separate from this receptor: Top TRGV9 CDR3 clonotypes were largely public, being shared across donors and across all three stimulation conditions. Every repertoire came from in vitro expanded cultures of healthy donor cells rather than from mistletoe-treated patients. The TRDV2 repertoire shared between treatments was private to each donor, and multidimensional scaling grouped TRD repertoires by subject rather than by stimulant. CDR3 length, diversity and J usage of AbnobaViscum P-expanded Vgamma9Vdelta2 repertoires were found to be similar to those of HMBPP- and zoledronate-expanded repertoires, which suggested a polyclonal response.

The source is an adult in good health. The V and J genes are TRDV2 and TRDJ1, and 11 junctional nucleotides match TRDD3. No J gene is reported in TCRdb; it was inferred here by comparing the DNA with germline. This specimen was gamma-delta T cells from peripheral blood expanded in culture, taken from an in vitro culture stimulated with Abnoba P. The CDR3 reads CACDTVGGYGGTDKLIF. The bases are TGTGCCTGTGACACCGTTGGGGGATACGGAGGAACAGATAAACTCATCTTT.